The clone carrying this T cell receptor beta chain came up a few times. The data stem from a study of patients and donors after allogeneic stem cell transplantation. TCRdb reprocessed the RT-PCR reads via MiXCR and lists one record per CDR3 protein. The table shows approximately 200,000 distinct CDR3 sequences, with 35% to 45% occurring only once. Trimming took 3 bases from V and 5 from J, leaving 13 bases between them. The CDR3 spans 14 residues. Germline V gene data show CDR1 as KGHSH and CDR2 as LQKENI. The clonotype originates from a human donor who was either an allogeneic HSCT recipient or a stem cell or donor lymphocyte infusion donor (not recorded which). It is not recorded whose cells these are; they may come from a transplant donor. The chain carries TRBV18 and TRBJ1-1; D unresolved. The sample comprised blood, either unsorted or a sorted T cell fraction (not recorded which). The CDR3 DNA sequence: TGTGCCAGCTCACCCCCTTCCGGTGGTACTGAAGCTTTCTTT. It specifies CASSPPSGGTEAFF.